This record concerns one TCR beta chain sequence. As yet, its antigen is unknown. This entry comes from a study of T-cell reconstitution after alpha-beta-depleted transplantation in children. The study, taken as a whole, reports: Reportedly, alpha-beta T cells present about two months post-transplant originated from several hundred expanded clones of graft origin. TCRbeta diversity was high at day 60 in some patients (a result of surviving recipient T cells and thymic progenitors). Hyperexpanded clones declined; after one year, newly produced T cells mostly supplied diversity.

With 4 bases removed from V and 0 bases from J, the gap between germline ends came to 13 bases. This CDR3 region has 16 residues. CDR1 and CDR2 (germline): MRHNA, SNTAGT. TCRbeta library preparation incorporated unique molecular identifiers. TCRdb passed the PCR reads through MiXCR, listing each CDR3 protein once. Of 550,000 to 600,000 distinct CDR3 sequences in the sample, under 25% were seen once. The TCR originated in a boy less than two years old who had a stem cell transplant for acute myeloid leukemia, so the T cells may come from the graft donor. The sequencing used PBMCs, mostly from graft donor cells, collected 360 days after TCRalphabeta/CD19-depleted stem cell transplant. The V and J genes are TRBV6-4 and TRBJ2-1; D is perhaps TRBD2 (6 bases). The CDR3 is CASSGQGGSSYNEQFF. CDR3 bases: TGTGCCAGCAGTGGCCAGGGAGGTTCCTCCTACAATGAGCAGTTCTTC.